This T cell receptor (beta chain) stems from a study of tumor-infiltrating lymphocytes in primary liver carcinoma. Study summary: Lesions, classed as T1-T3 N0M0, spanned about 4 to 11 cm across.

From unsorted bulk tissue weighing roughly 17-34 mg, DNA and RNA were co-extracted. Patients were chronically HBV-infected and treatment-naive. A constant-region primer primed TCR beta cDNA synthesis from 450 to 550 ng of total RNA. Slightly modified ARM-PCR, run as three nested multiplex PCR rounds, produced the TCR beta libraries. PCR rounds one and two used TRBV1-TRBV30 forward primers with a C-beta reverse primer for about 9 cycles each. From the multiplex PCR reads, TCRdb called clonotypes with MiXCR, one entry per CDR3 protein. The sample includes about 74,000 distinct CDR3 sequences, roughly 69% of them seen just once. Note on this clonotype: Its antigen is unidentified.

Overall study results and limits: Detection in all five tumor regions applied to only about 7.5-25% of top clones.

Trimming cost V 7 bases and J 8 bases; bases outside gene matches: 10. Per germline, CDR1 SGHAT and CDR2 FQNNGV. The CDR3 is made up of 15 amino acids. The chain employs TRBV11-2 and TRBJ1-6, with TRBD1 matching over 8 bases. Sequenced input: liver tumor tissue from sampling region 4. Noted subset: tumor region T4, right-lateral pole. The receptor's source is a man aged 35 to 55 with primary liver carcinoma and hepatitis B virus infection. CDR3 loop: CASNLVGQGDSPLHF. CDR3 coding DNA: TGTGCCAGCAACTTGGTCGGACAGGGAGATTCACCCCTCCACTTT.